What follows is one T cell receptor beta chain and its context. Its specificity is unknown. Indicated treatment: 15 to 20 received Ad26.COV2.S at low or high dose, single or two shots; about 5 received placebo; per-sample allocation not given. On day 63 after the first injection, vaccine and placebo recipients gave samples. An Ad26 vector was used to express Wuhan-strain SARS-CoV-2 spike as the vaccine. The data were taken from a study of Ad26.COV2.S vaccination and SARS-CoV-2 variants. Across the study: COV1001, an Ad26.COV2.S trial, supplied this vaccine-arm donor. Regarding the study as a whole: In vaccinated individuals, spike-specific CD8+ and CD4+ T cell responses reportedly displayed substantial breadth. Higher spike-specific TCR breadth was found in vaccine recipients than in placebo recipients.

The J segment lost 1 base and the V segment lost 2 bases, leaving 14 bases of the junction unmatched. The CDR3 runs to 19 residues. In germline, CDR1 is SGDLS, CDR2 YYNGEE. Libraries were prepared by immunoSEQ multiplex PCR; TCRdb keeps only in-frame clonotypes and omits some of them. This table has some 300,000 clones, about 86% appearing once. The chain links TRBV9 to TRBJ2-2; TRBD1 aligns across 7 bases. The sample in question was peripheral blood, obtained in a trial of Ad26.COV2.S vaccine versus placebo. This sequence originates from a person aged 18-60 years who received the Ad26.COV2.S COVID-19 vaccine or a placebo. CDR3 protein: CASSVLSGGSGQNTGELFF. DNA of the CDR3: TGTGCCAGCAGCGTCCTGTCAGGGGGTTCGGGGCAGAACACCGGGGAGCTGTTTTTT.